The rows below give T cell receptor beta chains drawn from one sample of a study of shared clonotypes between healthy human individuals. Data came from immunoSEQ multiplex PCR; TCRdb stores just in-frame clones and leaves some out. This sample has around 1.1 million clones, with around three quarters found just once. The sequenced sample was memory CD4+ T cells from PBMCs. Every receptor here comes from a man younger than 35 in good health. Some clones in this sample may be carry-over from other donors' samples. Both conserved end residues are part of each CDR3. A D gene is named only where the DNA matches it firmly.

V	J	D	CDR3
TRBV27	TRBJ1-1	TRBD1	CASGPRTGGFTEAFF
TRBV6-5	TRBJ2-7	TRBD2	CASSWTSGSSYEQYF
TRBV4-2	TRBJ2-5	.	CASSVRGTQYF
TRBV28	TRBJ1-5	.	CASTLSRGLQPQHF
TRBV6-1	TRBJ1-3	.	CASSEQGRSSGNTIYF
TRBV6-1	TRBJ2-2	.	CASSAQGGRAGELFF
TRBV13	TRBJ2-1	TRBD2	CASRTSSGRSYNEQFF
TRBV28	TRBJ2-5	.	CASSRGAQETQYF
TRBV28	TRBJ1-4	.	CASSFGPVNLGEKLFF
TRBV7-2	TRBJ2-3	.	CASSLRISSTDTQYF
TRBV20-1	TRBJ1-2	.	CSTGAGYTF
TRBV19	TRBJ2-7	TRBD2	CASRPLAGVGEQYF
TRBV7-2	TRBJ1-4	.	CASSPDRREKLFF
TRBV28	TRBJ2-6	.	CASSLGGGSGANVLTF
TRBV9	TRBJ2-7	TRBD1	CASSAADRVARREQYF
TRBV15	TRBJ1-1	.	CATSWVGGDTEAFF
TRBV7-2	TRBJ1-4	.	CASSLSSLRPGARDEKLFF
TRBV5-1	TRBJ1-1	.	CASSFWDGLNTEAFF
TRBV5-1	TRBJ2-7	.	CASSFDLYEQYF
TRBV7-2	TRBJ2-7	TRBD2	CASRQTGTSVYEQYF
TRBV2	TRBJ2-7	TRBD1	CASSRDRGQDEQYF
TRBV19	TRBJ1-1	.	CASKGADSEAFF
TRBV28	TRBJ2-5	TRBD1	CASSRYRGTQYF
TRBV5-1	TRBJ2-1	TRBD1	CASSLVGGSTYNEQFF
TRBV7-2	TRBJ2-3	.	CASSLSRDTDTQYF
TRBV11-2	TRBJ1-1	TRBD1	CASRSAGGTEAFF
TRBV2	TRBJ2-7	.	CASRELRDGQYF
TRBV7-3	TRBJ2-1	.	CASSLAAAYLGEQFF
TRBV7-3	TRBJ2-1	TRBD2	CASGTSGRDEQFF
TRBV29-1	TRBJ1-1	.	CSARSTEAFF
TRBV2	TRBJ1-5	TRBD1	CASSDLRQGDQPQHF
TRBV13	TRBJ1-1	.	CASSLVGRADTEAFF
TRBV5-1	TRBJ1-2	.	CASSVRQNYGYTF